This T cell receptor (beta chain) was sequenced during a study of T cell repertoires in cytomegalovirus infection. Overall study: Evidence of both CMV infection and a matching HLA type came from public TCR beta signatures.

TCRdb analysed the reads with MiXCR anew, one entry per CDR3 protein. The table has roughly 200,000 distinct CDR3 sequences, roughly 9% seen once. General study results and limits: Summed frequency of public TCR beta families distinguished CMV carriers with the relevant HLA. Predominance within the ex vivo response was attributable to HLA-C-restricted CMV-specific TCR beta clonotypes.

On this clonotype itself: Its antigen is not known. It may be a read error: a sequence one base away is much more abundant.

Trimming cost V 0 bases and J 8 bases; bases outside gene matches: 12. This CDR3 has 15 amino acids. Germline V gene lookup returns CDR1 DFQATT and CDR2 SNEGSKA (reference sequence). Sequenced: PBMCs. The TCR originated in a human donor in good health (CMV status not recorded). Some clones in this sample may be carry-over from other donors' samples. The genes are TRBV20-1 and TRBJ1-2; TRBD1 matches 7 bases. The CDR3: CSARDSSGQDGGYTF. The CDR3 bases are TGCAGTGCTAGAGATTCCTCAGGACAGGACGGCGGCTACACCTTC.